The clone carrying this TCR beta chain was picked up a small number of times. The antigen remains unidentified. Sample time point: blood at routine non-recurrence follow-up after resection. The length of the CDR3 is 16 residues. Between the trimmed V and J ends, which lost 5 bases and 4 bases, there was a span of 20 bases. CDR1 MDHEN and CDR2 SYDVKM come from the germline V gene. This entry belongs to a study of spatial heterogeneity in lung cancer. Study at large: Follow-up PBMC specimens underwent sequencing when available; their median timing was around 2 years after resection.

Whole-study results and caveats: TCRs found ubiquitously expanded in tumor appeared in blood more at resection than at follow-up.

TCRdb processed the 5' RACE reads anew with MiXCR; each CDR3 protein has one entry. Among 110,000 or so distinct CDR3 sequences listed, about 10% were seen once. The source is a female donor with early-stage non-small cell lung cancer. The chain is built from TRBV28 and TRBJ1-1; D perhaps matches TRBD1 (6 bases). This material consisted of PBMCs, taken at follow-up. The CDR3 loop reads CASSRGSGGLSTEAFF. The CDR3 region has the DNA TGTGCCAGCAGTCGAGGCAGCGGGGGCTTGAGCACTGAAGCTTTCTTT.